The TCR beta chain under discussion was sequenced for a study of blood T cell repertoires in COVID-19. Overall study context: In each case, the material was cDNA or gDNA derived from T cells, B-cell-depleted T cells, or PBMCs.

Everyone who took part was about 18 to 89 years old, and they came from about 25 US areas. Two consecutive negative NP/OP PCR tests, clearance, or resolved symptoms defined Cohort 3 recovery. Per the study methods: Reference gene primer amplification gave estimated nucleated cell counts. Sequencing was performed with immunoSEQ multiplex PCR; in TCRdb, only in-frame clones are kept and a portion is missing. The D gene and trimming were derived from the DNA, and the V and J assignments and clone size from that table. The sample comprises about 250,000 clones, 75% to 95% of which are singletons, and under 2.5% rests with the top ten. This CDR3 has 16 residues. CDR1 and CDR2 from the germline V gene are MNHEY and SVGEGT. Trimming left V 0 bases short and J 3 bases short, with 14 bases between.

This TCR was sampled from a woman aged 18-30 years who had recovered from COVID-19. Input material: PBMCs or T cells enriched from blood (not recorded which). The chain is built from TRBV6-2 or TRBV6-3 and TRBJ1-2; TRBD1 is a possible D gene (5 bases). The CDR3 protein is CASSYSISRGDYGYTF. CDR3 sequence (DNA): TGTGCCAGCAGTTACTCGATCTCAAGGGGTGACTATGGCTACACCTTC.